This T cell receptor beta chain is drawn from a study of blood T cell repertoires in COVID-19. Study details: The origin of the acute and convalescent COVID-19 samples was the United States, Italy and Spain. The cDNA or gDNA used as material had been derived from T cells, B-cell-depleted T cells, or PBMCs.

As handled by the study authors: Amplified reference gene primers provided the basis for estimating nucleated cell counts. TCRdb's copy holds only in-frame clones and misses some; the assay was immunoSEQ multiplex PCR. V and J calls plus clone size are reproduced from that table; the DNA served to infer D and trimming. The sample holds about 190,000 clones, around 76% seen once. The receptor comes from a woman aged 60-75 years with COVID-19, enrolled during active disease. Sequencing was carried out using peripheral blood.

CDR3 sequence reads: CASSYIGDGYTF. The CDR3 DNA reads as TGTGCCAGCAGTTATATAGGGGATGGCTACACCTTC. The chain joins TRBV6-2 or TRBV6-3 to TRBJ1-2, with D possibly being TRBD1 (5 bases). Trimming stripped 3 bases from V and 6 bases from J, with 8 bases between. The CDR3 extends over 12 amino acids. Germline V CDR1 and CDR2: MNHEY, SVGEGT.